This TCR beta chain emerged from a study of blood T cell repertoires in COVID-19. The wider study: Researchers got acute and convalescent COVID-19 samples from the United States, Italy and Spain. In each case, the material was cDNA or gDNA derived from T cells, B-cell-depleted T cells, or PBMCs.

In the original analysis: Amplifying reference gene primers gave estimates of nucleated cell counts. Profiled with immunoSEQ multiplex PCR; TCRdb holds only in-frame clones, not every one. The DNA gave D and trimming, while V, J and clone size come from that table. The table shows 55,000 to 80,000 clones, with around nine tenths occurring only once. V trimming: 1 base; J trimming: 8 bases; junction bases outside the gene matches: 11. CDR3 length equals 15 residues. Germline V gene data show CDR1 as SGHVS and CDR2 as FNYEAQ. This TCR derives from a man in his sixties or seventies with acute or convalescent COVID-19. Sequenced input: peripheral blood. The chain couples TRBV7-6 to TRBJ2-7; 7 positions agree with TRBD2. CDR3 bases: TGTGCCAGCAGCTTAGTACTAGCGTCCGAGGGTCAGCAGTACTTC. As protein: CASSLVLASEGQQYF.